One and the same sample provided the 7 T cell receptor beta chains below, sequenced in a study of blood T cell repertoires in COVID-19. Method: immunoSEQ multiplex PCR; TCRdb's copy keeps in-frame clones and lacks some. The sample lists tens of thousands of clones, approximately 85% occurring once. The sample consisted of peripheral blood. The origin of the receptors is a human donor in a cohort sampled during active COVID-19.

The chain employs TRBV7-2 and TRBJ1-1; D perhaps matches TRBD1 (6 bases). Germline V gene sequence: CDR1 SGHTA, CDR2 FQGNSA. This CDR3 has 13 residues. Trimming removed 5 bases at V and 8 bases at J, with 15 bases between. The CDR3 DNA reads TGTGCCAGCAGCCGGATTACCGGGACAGAAGCTTTCTTT. It encodes CASSRITGTEAFF.

This rearrangement joins TRBV18 to TRBJ2-1, with TRBD2 identical over 10 bases. The CDR3 has 16 residues. V was pared by 2 bases and J by 3 bases, with 4 bases of the junction left unmatched. Per the germline V gene, CDR1 is KGHSH and CDR2 is LQKENI. CDR3 in amino acids: CASSPGSGGVYNEQFF. For the CDR3, the DNA is TGTGCCAGCTCACCAGGCAGCGGGGGGGTCTACAATGAGCAGTTCTTC.

This chain joins TRBV21-1 and TRBJ2-2; TRBD1 is taken as the D call from the table, unchecked against the DNA. TRBV21-1 is classified as a pseudogene. The CDR3 has 17 amino acids. The CDR3 DNA follows: TGTGCCAGCAGCAAAGCGAAAGGGGCCGATGACACCGGGGAGCTGTTTTTT. It is translated as CASSKAKGADDTGELFF.

Turning to this clone: An end of the junction does not agree with germline; a read error may underlie this. The chain employs TRBV7-2 and TRBJ2-1; possible D gene TRBD2, 6 bases. The CDR3 is 14 residues long. CDR1 SGHTA and CDR2 FQGNSA come from the germline V gene. The CDR3 DNA is TGTGCCAGCAGCCTAGCGTCCTACTACAATGAGCAGTTCTTC. Amino acids: CASSLASYYNEQFF. Full variable domain (remainder filled in from reference TRBV7-2 and TRBJ2-1): GAGVSQSPSNKVTEKGKDVELRCDPISGHTALYWYRQSLGQGLEFLIYFQGNSAPDKSGLPSDRFSAERTGGSVSTLTIQRTQQEDSAVYLCASSLASYYNEQFFGPGTRLTVL.

The table lists this clone with a count of one. The chain joins TRBV10-2 to TRBJ1-2; TRBD1 matches at 12 bases. The J segment lost 8 bases and the V segment lost 3 bases, leaving 10 bases of the junction unmatched. This CDR3 is 16 amino acids long. The germline V gene encodes CDR1 WSHSY and CDR2 SAAADI. The CDR3 sequence is CASSDLGDRGQRGYTF. The DNA for the CDR3 is TGCGCCAGCAGTGACCTCGGGGACAGGGGGCAAAGAGGCTACACCTTC.

This clone was observed once. The chain recombines TRBV9 with TRBJ2-5; tentatively, D is TRBD2 (5 bases). The V gene's germline CDR1 is SGDLS and CDR2 YYNGEE. There are 14 residues in the CDR3. The ends were cut back, 1 base at V and 6 bases at J, with 13 bases in the middle. Written as DNA, the CDR3 is TGTGCCAGCAGCGTATACGGGGTGGGTAAGACCCAGTACTTC. This sequence encodes CASSVYGVGKTQYF.

The chain couples TRBV5-8 to TRBJ1-1; TRBD1 matches at 8 bases. The CDR3 has 14 amino acids. Germline V gene lookup returns CDR1 SGHTS and CDR2 YDEGEE. Trimming took 4 bases from V and 6 from J; bases not matched to a gene: 8. CDR3 sequence reads: CASSTFRGHAEAFF. In nucleotides, the CDR3 is TGTGCCAGCAGCACCTTCAGGGGGCACGCTGAAGCTTTCTTT.